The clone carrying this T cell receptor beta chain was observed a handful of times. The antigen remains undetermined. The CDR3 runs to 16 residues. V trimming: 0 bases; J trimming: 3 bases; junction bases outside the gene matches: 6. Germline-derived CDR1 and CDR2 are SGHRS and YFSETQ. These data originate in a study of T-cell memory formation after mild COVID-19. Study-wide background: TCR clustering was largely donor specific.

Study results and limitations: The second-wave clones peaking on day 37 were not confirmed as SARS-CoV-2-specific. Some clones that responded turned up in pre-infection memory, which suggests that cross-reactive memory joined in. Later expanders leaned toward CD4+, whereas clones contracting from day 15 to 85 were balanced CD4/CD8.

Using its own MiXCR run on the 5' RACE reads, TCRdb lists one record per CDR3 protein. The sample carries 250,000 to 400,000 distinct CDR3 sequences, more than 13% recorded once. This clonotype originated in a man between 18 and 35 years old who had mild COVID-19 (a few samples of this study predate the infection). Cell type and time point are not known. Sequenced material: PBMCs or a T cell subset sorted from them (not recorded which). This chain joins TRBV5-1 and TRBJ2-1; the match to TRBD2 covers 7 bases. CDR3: CASSLAWGGDYNEQFF. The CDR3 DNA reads TGCGCCAGCAGCTTGGCGTGGGGGGGAGACTACAATGAGCAGTTCTTC.